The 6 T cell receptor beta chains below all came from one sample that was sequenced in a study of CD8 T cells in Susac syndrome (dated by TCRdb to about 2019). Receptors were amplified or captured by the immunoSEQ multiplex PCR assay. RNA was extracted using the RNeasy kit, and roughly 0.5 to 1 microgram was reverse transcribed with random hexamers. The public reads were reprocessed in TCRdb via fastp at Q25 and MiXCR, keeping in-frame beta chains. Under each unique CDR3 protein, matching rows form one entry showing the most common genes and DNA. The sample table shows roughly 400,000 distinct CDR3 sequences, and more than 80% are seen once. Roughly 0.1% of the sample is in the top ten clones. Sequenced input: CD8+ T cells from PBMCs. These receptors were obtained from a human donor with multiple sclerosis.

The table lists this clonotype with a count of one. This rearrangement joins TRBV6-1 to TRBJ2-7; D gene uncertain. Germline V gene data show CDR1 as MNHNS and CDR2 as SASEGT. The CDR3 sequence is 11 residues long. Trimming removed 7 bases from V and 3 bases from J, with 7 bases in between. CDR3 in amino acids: CASMLGYEQYF. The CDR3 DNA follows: TGTGCCAGCATGTTGGGCTACGAGCAGTACTTC.

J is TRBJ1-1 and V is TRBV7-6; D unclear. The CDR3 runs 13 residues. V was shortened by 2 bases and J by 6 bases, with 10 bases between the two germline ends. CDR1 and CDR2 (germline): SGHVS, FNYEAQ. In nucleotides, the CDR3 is TGTGCCAGCAGCTTATTTCCGGGGTCTGAAGCTTTCTTT. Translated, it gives CASSLFPGSEAFF.

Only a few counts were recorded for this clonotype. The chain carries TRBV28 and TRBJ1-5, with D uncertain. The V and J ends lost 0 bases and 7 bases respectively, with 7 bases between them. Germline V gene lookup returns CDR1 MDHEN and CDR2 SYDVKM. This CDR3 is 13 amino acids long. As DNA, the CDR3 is TGTGCCAGCAGTTTATGGGGTGGCCAGCCCCAGCATTTT. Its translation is CASSLWGGQPQHF.

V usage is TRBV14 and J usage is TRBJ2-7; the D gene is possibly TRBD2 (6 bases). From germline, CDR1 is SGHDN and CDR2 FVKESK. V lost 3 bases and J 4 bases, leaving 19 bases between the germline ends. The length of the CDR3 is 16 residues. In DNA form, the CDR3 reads TGTGCCAGCAGCCACTCGGACGGGACTCCCCATTACGAGCAGTACTTC. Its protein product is CASSHSDGTPHYEQYF.

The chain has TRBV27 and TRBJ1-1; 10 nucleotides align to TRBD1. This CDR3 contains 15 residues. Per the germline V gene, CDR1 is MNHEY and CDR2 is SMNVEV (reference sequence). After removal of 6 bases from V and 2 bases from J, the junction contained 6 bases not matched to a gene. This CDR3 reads CASSLGQGYNTEAFF. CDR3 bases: TGTGCCAGCAGCCTGGGACAGGGGTACAACACTGAAGCTTTCTTT.

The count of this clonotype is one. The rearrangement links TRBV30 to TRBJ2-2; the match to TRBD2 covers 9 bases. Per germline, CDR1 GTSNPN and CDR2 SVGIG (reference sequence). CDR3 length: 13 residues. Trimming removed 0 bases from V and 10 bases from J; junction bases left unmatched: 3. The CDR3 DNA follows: TGTGCCTGGAGTGTTCTAGCGGGACAGGAGCTGTTTTTT. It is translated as CAWSVLAGQELFF.